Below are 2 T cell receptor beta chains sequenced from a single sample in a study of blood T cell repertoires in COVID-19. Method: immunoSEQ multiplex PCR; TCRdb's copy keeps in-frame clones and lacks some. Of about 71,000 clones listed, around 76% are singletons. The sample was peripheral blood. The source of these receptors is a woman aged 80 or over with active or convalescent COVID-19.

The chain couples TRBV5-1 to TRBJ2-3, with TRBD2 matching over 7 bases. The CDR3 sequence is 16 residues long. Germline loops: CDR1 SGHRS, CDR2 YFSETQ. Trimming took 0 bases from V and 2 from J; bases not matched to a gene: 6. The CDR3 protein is CASSLAPSGYTDTQYF. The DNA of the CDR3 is TGCGCCAGCAGCTTGGCACCTAGCGGCTACACAGATACGCAGTATTTT.

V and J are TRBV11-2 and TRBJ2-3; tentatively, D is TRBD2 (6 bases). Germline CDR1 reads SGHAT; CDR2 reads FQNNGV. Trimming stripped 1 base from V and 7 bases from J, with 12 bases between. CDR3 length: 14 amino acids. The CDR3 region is CASSLGGDSYTQYF. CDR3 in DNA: TGTGCCAGCAGCTTAGGGGGGGATTCCTATACGCAGTATTTT.